The rows below give T cell receptor beta chains drawn from one sample of a study of vaccination and CD4 T cells after COVID-19. These TCRs are of unknown antigen specificity. TCRdb called the PCR reads again in MiXCR, with one record for every CDR3 protein. The table shows approximately 15,000 distinct CDR3 sequences, with 40% to 65% occurring only once. Sequenced here: CD4+ T cells from blood, cultured in vitro, sampled before SARS-CoV-2 vaccination. These receptors were obtained from a human donor who had recovered from COVID-19. Both conserved end residues are part of each CDR3. A D gene is named only where the DNA matches it firmly. Clone size is given for some rows only: seen once, a few or many times, or a class if the clone is expanded.

v_gene: TRBV5-4; j_gene: TRBJ2-7; d_gene: TRBD2; abundance: .; CDR3nt: TGTGCCAGCAGCCCGGGACTAGCGAAACCTAACTCCTACGAGCAGTACTTC; CDR3aa: CASSPGLAKPNSYEQYF
v_gene: TRBV7-3; j_gene: TRBJ2-1; d_gene: .; abundance: .; CDR3nt: TGTGCCAGCAGCCAAGTCGGTGGGGATGAGCAGTTCTTC; CDR3aa: CASSQVGGDEQFF
v_gene: TRBV7-2; j_gene: TRBJ2-3; d_gene: .; abundance: .; CDR3nt: TGTGCCAGCACTAACGACGGCGGGACCCCCACAGATACGCAGTATTTT; CDR3aa: CASTNDGGTPTDTQYF
v_gene: TRBV5-1; j_gene: TRBJ1-1; d_gene: .; abundance: .; CDR3nt: TGCGCCAGCAGCTTGGGTGCAGGGGACACTGAAGCTTTCTTT; CDR3aa: CASSLGAGDTEAFF
v_gene: TRBV20-1; j_gene: TRBJ1-6; d_gene: .; abundance: .; CDR3nt: TGCAGTGCTAGCCGGGAAGCTAGGTATAATTCACCCCTCCACTTT; CDR3aa: CSASREARYNSPLHF
v_gene: TRBV24-1; j_gene: TRBJ2-5; d_gene: TRBD1; abundance: .; CDR3nt: TGTGCCACCAGCATCCCACCACTACAGGGGTTACAAGAGACCCAGTACTTC; CDR3aa: CATSIPPLQGLQETQYF
v_gene: TRBV2; j_gene: TRBJ1-5; d_gene: .; abundance: .; CDR3nt: TGTGCCAGCAGTCCCTCCATCGGCAGGGCCAATCAGCCCCAGCATTTT; CDR3aa: CASSPSIGRANQPQHF
v_gene: TRBV28; j_gene: TRBJ2-3; d_gene: .; abundance: .; CDR3nt: TGTGCCAGCAAGGTAACAGATACGCAGTATTTT; CDR3aa: CASKVTDTQYF
v_gene: TRBV11-2; j_gene: TRBJ1-6; d_gene: .; abundance: few; CDR3nt: TGTGCCAGCAGCTTAGTAGCAGGGGCCGAATCACCCCTCCACTTT; CDR3aa: CASSLVAGAESPLHF
v_gene: TRBV7-9; j_gene: TRBJ1-1; d_gene: .; abundance: .; CDR3nt: TGTGCCAGCAGCTTAGCGGGTGTAGGGCCAGCTTTCTTT; CDR3aa: CASSLAGVGPAFF
v_gene: TRBV29-1; j_gene: TRBJ1-2; d_gene: TRBD1; abundance: .; CDR3nt: TGCAGCGTCCAGAGGGACAGGAATGACTACACCTTC; CDR3aa: CSVQRDRNDYTF
v_gene: TRBV6-2/TRBV6-3; j_gene: TRBJ2-7; d_gene: TRBD1; abundance: few; CDR3nt: TGTGCCAGCAGACAAATCGGACAGGGGAAGGAGCAGTACTTC; CDR3aa: CASRQIGQGKEQYF
v_gene: TRBV12-3/TRBV12-4; j_gene: TRBJ1-5; d_gene: .; abundance: .; CDR3nt: TGTGCCAGCAGTTTACAGGGGCCCCGCAATCAGCCCCAGCATTTT; CDR3aa: CASSLQGPRNQPQHF
v_gene: TRBV27; j_gene: TRBJ2-7; d_gene: .; abundance: .; CDR3nt: TGTGCCAGTTGTTGCGACTTCATTTCCTACGAGCAGTACTTC; CDR3aa: CASCCDFISYEQYF
v_gene: TRBV7-9; j_gene: TRBJ2-5; d_gene: TRBD1; abundance: few; CDR3nt: TGTGCCAGCAGCGACATACAGGGGGCCCAGGAGACCCAGTACTTC; CDR3aa: CASSDIQGAQETQYF
v_gene: TRBV7-2; j_gene: TRBJ1-1; d_gene: .; abundance: once; CDR3nt: TGTGCCAGCAGCTTAAAAAGGAACACTGAAGCTTTCTTT; CDR3aa: CASSLKRNTEAFF
v_gene: TRBV5-4; j_gene: TRBJ2-3; d_gene: .; abundance: .; CDR3nt: TGTGCCAGCACCCCGGGGCGTTCAGATACGCAGTATTTT; CDR3aa: CASTPGRSDTQYF
v_gene: TRBV2; j_gene: TRBJ2-7; d_gene: TRBD1; abundance: .; CDR3nt: TGTGCCAGCAGTGAGGGGACAGGGGGAGACGAGCAGTACTTC; CDR3aa: CASSEGTGGDEQYF
v_gene: TRBV6-2/TRBV6-3; j_gene: TRBJ2-2; d_gene: .; abundance: .; CDR3nt: TGTGCCAGCACCGACCCCCCGGGCACCGGGGAGCTGTTTTTT; CDR3aa: CASTDPPGTGELFF
v_gene: TRBV6-2/TRBV6-3; j_gene: TRBJ1-6; d_gene: .; abundance: .; CDR3nt: TGTGCCAGCAGTTTCGGGGGTTCGGATAATTCACCCCTCCACTTT; CDR3aa: CASSFGGSDNSPLHF
v_gene: TRBV5-4; j_gene: TRBJ1-2; d_gene: .; abundance: .; CDR3nt: TGTGCCAGCAGCTCCGCGGACAGCGCCCAAAGGGATGGCTACACCTTC; CDR3aa: CASSSADSAQRDGYTF
v_gene: TRBV6-2/TRBV6-3; j_gene: TRBJ1-2; d_gene: .; abundance: .; CDR3nt: TGTGCCAGCGCAGAAGGCCAGCACTTTGGGTATGGCTACACCTTC; CDR3aa: CASAEGQHFGYGYTF
v_gene: TRBV7-2; j_gene: TRBJ2-5; d_gene: .; abundance: .; CDR3nt: TGTGCCAGCAGCGGGGGTCTGGAGACCCAGTACTTC; CDR3aa: CASSGGLETQYF
v_gene: TRBV12-3/TRBV12-4; j_gene: TRBJ1-1; d_gene: TRBD1; abundance: .; CDR3nt: TGTGCCAGCATGTTTTGGACAGGGTGGAACACTGAAGCTTTCTTT; CDR3aa: CASMFWTGWNTEAFF
v_gene: TRBV7-2; j_gene: TRBJ1-1; d_gene: TRBD1; abundance: .; CDR3nt: TGTGCCAGCAGCGCCCGACAGGGGAACACTGAAGCTTTCTTT; CDR3aa: CASSARQGNTEAFF
v_gene: TRBV5-4; j_gene: TRBJ2-3; d_gene: TRBD1; abundance: .; CDR3nt: TGTGCCAGCAGCCGCGACAGGGCCAGCACAGATACGCAGTATTTT; CDR3aa: CASSRDRASTDTQYF
v_gene: TRBV20-1; j_gene: TRBJ2-3; d_gene: TRBD2; abundance: .; CDR3nt: TGCAGTGCTATTTCCGGGACTAGCGGGGACTTCAGCACAGATACGCAGTATTTT; CDR3aa: CSAISGTSGDFSTDTQYF
v_gene: TRBV5-5; j_gene: TRBJ1-1; d_gene: .; abundance: .; CDR3nt: TGTGCCAGCAGCCAGCGTGGAGAGGGGAACACTGAAGCTTTCTTT; CDR3aa: CASSQRGEGNTEAFF
v_gene: TRBV7-2; j_gene: TRBJ2-5; d_gene: TRBD2; abundance: .; CDR3nt: TGTGCCAGCAGCTTAGCAAGGCTGAAGCGGGAGCAAGAGACCCAGTACTTC; CDR3aa: CASSLARLKREQETQYF
v_gene: TRBV7-6; j_gene: TRBJ1-5; d_gene: .; abundance: few; CDR3nt: TGTGCCAGCAGCTTAAAGGAAGGCTGGGATCAGCCCCAGCATTTT; CDR3aa: CASSLKEGWDQPQHF
v_gene: TRBV25-1; j_gene: TRBJ1-5; d_gene: TRBD1; abundance: .; CDR3nt: TGTGCCAGCACGGACAGGGGCAATCAGCCCCAGCATTTT; CDR3aa: CASTDRGNQPQHF
v_gene: TRBV20-1; j_gene: TRBJ2-5; d_gene: .; abundance: once; CDR3nt: TGCAGTGCCCCCGGAGGGGCAGAGACCCAGTACTTC; CDR3aa: CSAPGGAETQYF
v_gene: TRBV7-2; j_gene: TRBJ2-7; d_gene: TRBD2; abundance: .; CDR3nt: TGTGCCAGCAGCTTTAGCGGGGCTATCGGGGAGCAGTACTTC; CDR3aa: CASSFSGAIGEQYF
v_gene: TRBV5-6; j_gene: TRBJ2-3; d_gene: .; abundance: .; CDR3nt: TGTGCCAGCAGGATCACCGGGACCGTAAGCACAGATACGCAGTATTTT; CDR3aa: CASRITGTVSTDTQYF
v_gene: TRBV7-6; j_gene: TRBJ2-7; d_gene: TRBD1; abundance: .; CDR3nt: TGTGCCAGCAGCCGACCACCCGGGACAGGGTCCTCCGCCTACGAGCAGTACTTC; CDR3aa: CASSRPPGTGSSAYEQYF
v_gene: TRBV2; j_gene: TRBJ1-2; d_gene: .; abundance: .; CDR3nt: TGTGCCAGCAGAGACCCACGGACTGTCGGCTACACCTTC; CDR3aa: CASRDPRTVGYTF
v_gene: TRBV7-2; j_gene: TRBJ1-2; d_gene: .; abundance: .; CDR3nt: TGTGCCAGCAGCGGACCGGGGGTTTATTATGGCTACACCTTC; CDR3aa: CASSGPGVYYGYTF
v_gene: TRBV24-1; j_gene: TRBJ1-1; d_gene: .; abundance: .; CDR3nt: TGTGCCACCAGTGGCGGGCATCAGGGCAGCACTGAAGCTTTCTTT; CDR3aa: CATSGGHQGSTEAFF
v_gene: TRBV7-9; j_gene: TRBJ2-7; d_gene: .; abundance: few; CDR3nt: TGTGCCAGCAGCCCAGAGACAGCTTCCTACGAGCAGTACTTC; CDR3aa: CASSPETASYEQYF
v_gene: TRBV10-3; j_gene: TRBJ1-1; d_gene: TRBD1; abundance: .; CDR3nt: TGTGCCATCAGTGAGCCCAGGGGGGGGGCCAAAGCTTTCTTT; CDR3aa: CAISEPRGGAKAFF
v_gene: TRBV6-5; j_gene: TRBJ2-1; d_gene: TRBD2; abundance: once; CDR3nt: TGTGCCAGCAGTTACTCGCCTAGCGGGGGGCTCAATGAGCAGTTCTTC; CDR3aa: CASSYSPSGGLNEQFF
v_gene: TRBV7-3; j_gene: TRBJ2-1; d_gene: .; abundance: .; CDR3nt: TGTGCCAGCAGCTTACGGGATAGCTCCTACAATGAGCAGTTCTTC; CDR3aa: CASSLRDSSYNEQFF
v_gene: TRBV6-1; j_gene: TRBJ2-7; d_gene: .; abundance: .; CDR3nt: TGTGCCAGCAGTCTTCGGGACTTCCGTCCCGAGCAGTACTTC; CDR3aa: CASSLRDFRPEQYF
v_gene: TRBV27; j_gene: TRBJ2-5; d_gene: TRBD1; abundance: few; CDR3nt: TGTGCCAGCAGTTTACAGGGGGCGCGAGAGACCCAGTACTTC; CDR3aa: CASSLQGARETQYF
v_gene: TRBV7-8; j_gene: TRBJ2-7; d_gene: TRBD1; abundance: .; CDR3nt: TGTGCCAGCAGCTTGATCTCCCCCCGACAGGGGCCCTTCTCCTACGAGCAGTACTTC; CDR3aa: CASSLISPRQGPFSYEQYF
v_gene: TRBV20-1; j_gene: TRBJ2-5; d_gene: .; abundance: .; CDR3nt: TGCAGTGCTAGAGAACCACTGGGGTTCGAGACCCAGTACTTC; CDR3aa: CSAREPLGFETQYF
v_gene: TRBV29-1; j_gene: TRBJ1-1; d_gene: .; abundance: .; CDR3nt: TGCAGCGCACAAAACACTGAAGCTTTCTTT; CDR3aa: CSAQNTEAFF
v_gene: TRBV7-8; j_gene: TRBJ2-4; d_gene: .; abundance: .; CDR3nt: TGTGCCAGCAGCACCGGGACGAGCCTAGCCAAAAACATTCAGTACTTC; CDR3aa: CASSTGTSLAKNIQYF
v_gene: TRBV30; j_gene: TRBJ1-1; d_gene: .; abundance: .; CDR3nt: TGTGCCTGGAGTGTTATTTTGGGGTCTTCTAGTGAAGCTTTCTTT; CDR3aa: CAWSVILGSSSEAFF
v_gene: TRBV5-1; j_gene: TRBJ1-6; d_gene: .; abundance: few; CDR3nt: TGCGCCAGCAGCTTGGTGGCGGATAATAATTCACCCCTCCACTTT; CDR3aa: CASSLVADNNSPLHF
v_gene: TRBV6-5; j_gene: TRBJ1-5; d_gene: .; abundance: .; CDR3nt: TGTGCCAGCAGTTCTTGGTCTCAGCCCCAGCATTTT; CDR3aa: CASSSWSQPQHF
v_gene: TRBV7-2; j_gene: TRBJ2-5; d_gene: TRBD1; abundance: .; CDR3nt: TGTGCCAGCACCCCTGGGGACAGGGGCCTAGAGACCCAGTACTTC; CDR3aa: CASTPGDRGLETQYF
v_gene: TRBV11-3; j_gene: TRBJ2-5; d_gene: TRBD2; abundance: .; CDR3nt: TGTGCCAGCAGCTTAGGACTAGCGGGAGTGGGAGAGACCCAGTACTTC; CDR3aa: CASSLGLAGVGETQYF
v_gene: TRBV28; j_gene: TRBJ1-5; d_gene: .; abundance: .; CDR3nt: TGTGCCAGCAGATCTATCCTGGGGGGTAGCAATCAGCCCCAGCATTTT; CDR3aa: CASRSILGGSNQPQHF
v_gene: TRBV19; j_gene: TRBJ2-7; d_gene: .; abundance: few; CDR3nt: TGTGCCAGTAAAGGCAGGGCGACTCGGGAGCAGTACTTC; CDR3aa: CASKGRATREQYF
v_gene: TRBV20-1; j_gene: TRBJ2-7; d_gene: TRBD2; abundance: .; CDR3nt: TGCAGTGCTAGAGACCGATCGACTAGCGGGATAAGTGGCGAGCAGTACTTC; CDR3aa: CSARDRSTSGISGEQYF
v_gene: TRBV6-5; j_gene: TRBJ2-5; d_gene: .; abundance: .; CDR3nt: TGTGCCAGCAGTTACCTCGGGAGACGCCAAGAGACCCAGTACTTC; CDR3aa: CASSYLGRRQETQYF